What follows are 11 T cell receptor beta chains derived from one specimen sequenced in a study of blood T cell repertoires in COVID-19. Clones were read by immunoSEQ multiplex PCR, and TCRdb kept only the in-frame ones, dropping some. The sample lists 250,000 to 300,000 clones, 88% occurring once. The sequencing sample was made of peripheral blood. The receptors derive from a woman in her forties who had recovered from COVID-19.

The V gene is TRBV19, the J gene TRBJ2-2; tentatively, D is TRBD1 (6 bases). The germline gives CDR1 LNHDA, CDR2 SQIVND (reference sequence). Trimming pared 5 bases from V and 6 bases from J, leaving 10 bases between. The CDR3 extends over 13 amino acids. CDR3 nucleotides: TGTGCCAGTAGTCCACAGGGCTCCGGGGAGCTGTTTTTT. Its protein product is CASSPQGSGELFF.

The chain is built from TRBV30 and TRBJ2-2, with unresolved D. V was shortened by 8 bases and J by 3 bases, with 10 bases between the two germline ends. The CDR3 length is 12 residues. Germline V gene lookup returns CDR1 GTSNPN and CDR2 SVGIG (reference sequence). Here the CDR3 DNA reads TGTGCCGGTTACACCGACACCGGGGAGCTGTTTTTT. This gives the protein CAGYTDTGELFF.

V and J are TRBV6-5 and TRBJ2-1, with 7 bases fitting TRBD1. After removal of 2 bases from V and 4 bases from J, the junction contained 5 bases not matched to a gene. The CDR3 has 15 residues. Per germline, CDR1 MNHEY and CDR2 SVGAGI. The CDR3 loop reads CASSYGTELYNEQFF. The CDR3, as DNA: TGTGCCAGCAGTTACGGGACAGAACTATACAATGAGCAGTTCTTC.

The V and J genes are TRBV19 and TRBJ1-4, with D possibly being TRBD1 (5 bases). This CDR3 region has 17 residues. Per germline, CDR1 LNHDA and CDR2 SQIVND (reference sequence). With 7 bases removed from V and 1 base from J, the gap between germline ends came to 19 bases. CDR3 sequence: CASISQLGGGTNEKLFF. Here the CDR3 DNA reads TGTGCCAGTATCTCGCAGCTGGGGGGAGGAACTAATGAAAAACTGTTTTTT.

The chain is built from TRBV6-5 and TRBJ1-2, with no clear D. In germline, CDR1 is MNHEY, CDR2 SVGAGI. This CDR3 has 15 amino acids. Trimming removed 4 bases at V and 8 bases at J, with 20 bases between. This CDR3 is CASSLGPTPVGGYTF. The CDR3 nucleotides are TGTGCCAGCAGTTTGGGTCCGACCCCAGTCGGGGGCTACACCTTC.

This chain joins TRBV6-6 and TRBJ2-3; 9 bases agree with TRBD1. V dropped 6 bases and J dropped 3; count of bases not matched to a gene: 7. Germline CDR1 is MNHNY and CDR2 is SVGAGI (reference sequence). The CDR3 is 15 amino acids. CDR3 protein: CASRLQGAGTDTQYF. The CDR3 coding sequence is TGTGCCAGCAGACTACAGGGGGCGGGTACAGATACGCAGTATTTT.

In this sample, this clone turned up once. CDR3 coding DNA: TGTGCCAGCAGCCGGGTCCTAGCGGGGGGGGAGCAGTACTTC. It codes for CASSRVLAGGEQYF. The chain combines TRBV3-1 (or the pseudogene TRBV3-2) with TRBJ2-7; 12 positions agree with TRBD2. V dropped 4 bases and J dropped 7; count of bases not matched to a gene: 5. Germline V CDR1 and CDR2: LGHDT, YNNKEL (reference sequence). This CDR3 region has 14 residues.

The sample holds one count of this clone. The J gene is TRBJ1-2, the V gene TRBV24-1; 9 bases are a match to TRBD1. CDR1 KGHDR and CDR2 SFDVKD come from the germline V gene. The CDR3 contains 14 residues. Trimming at V came to 2 bases and at J to 4 bases, leaving 1 base not matched to a gene. The CDR3 reads CATSDWDRAYGYTF. CDR3 sequence (DNA): TGTGCCACCAGTGATTGGGACAGGGCCTATGGCTACACCTTC.

V gene TRBV30 combines with J gene TRBJ2-1; 9 positions agree with TRBD1. CDR1 and CDR2 (germline): GTSNPN, SVGIG (reference sequence). The CDR3 loop spans 18 amino acids. V lost 4 bases to trimming and J lost 7 bases; unmatched junction nucleotides: 20. DNA of the CDR3: TGTGCCTGGACCGAGACAGGGGGGTGGGTAGCGGGTGGAAATGAGCAGTTCTTC. This gives the protein CAWTETGGWVAGGNEQFF.

The CDR3 here is CASSQGAGLAGVAGELFF. CDR3 coding DNA: TGCGCCAGCAGCCAAGGGGCGGGACTAGCGGGAGTGGCCGGGGAGCTGTTTTTT. The rearrangement links TRBV4-3 to TRBJ2-2; TRBD2 matches at 14 bases. V lost 1 base and J lost 6; bases outside the gene matches: 7. Germline CDR1 reads LGHNA; CDR2 reads YSLEER. The CDR3 is 18 amino acids.

This rearrangement joins TRBV18 to TRBJ2-3; the D gene is possibly TRBD2 (5 bases). The germline gives CDR1 KGHSH, CDR2 LQKENI. This CDR3 has 16 residues. V was trimmed by 1 base and J by 0 bases, leaving 11 bases between them. The CDR3 DNA reads as TGTGCCAGCTCACCACTGAGCGGAGAAAGCACAGATACGCAGTATTTT. Its protein product is CASSPLSGESTDTQYF.